One and the same sample provided the 15 T cell receptor beta chains below, sequenced in a study of cytotoxic CD8 clonotypes in ibrutinib-treated CLL. Only in-frame clones appear in the TCRdb table, and some are missing; sequencing was by immunoSEQ multiplex PCR. The table shows around 70,000 clones, with approximately 87% occurring only once. The material sequenced was PBMCs, taken after 24 months of ibrutinib treatment. The receptors originated from a human donor with chronic lymphocytic leukemia.

The chain joins TRBV18 to TRBJ2-7; TRBD1 matches at 8 bases. The germline CDR1 and CDR2 sequences are KGHSH and LQKENI. The V and J ends lost 6 bases and 2 bases, in that order; junction bases with no gene match: 6. The CDR3 covers 14 residues. For the CDR3, the DNA is TGTGCCAGCTCCTCCGGGACAGGACCCTACGAGCAGTACTTC. It codes for CASSSGTGPYEQYF.

This rearrangement joins TRBV18 to TRBJ2-7, with D perhaps matching TRBD1 (5 bases). Germline-derived CDR1 and CDR2 are KGHSH and LQKENI. The CDR3 loop spans 13 amino acids. The V end was cut by 3 bases, the J end by 4 bases, with 10 bases between. Written as DNA, the CDR3 is TGTGCCAGCTCACCTGACAGTTCTTACGAGCAGTACTTC. Its translation is CASSPDSSYEQYF.

The CDR3 loop reads CASSLSGTSGNVEQYF. Here the CDR3 DNA reads TGTGCCAGCAGCCTATCCGGGACTAGCGGGAACGTCGAGCAGTACTTC. The chain uses TRBV7-2 and TRBJ2-7, with 13 nucleotides matching TRBD2. The CDR3 extends over 16 amino acids. The germline V gene has CDR1 SGHTA and CDR2 FQGNSA. The ends lost 5 bases at V and 6 bases at J; junction bases unmatched: 10.

The chain is built from TRBV10-3 and TRBJ2-7; D remains unclear. CDR3 length equals 12 residues. The ends were cut back, 5 bases at V and 2 bases at J, with 7 bases in the middle. Germline-derived CDR1 and CDR2 are ENHRY and SYGVKD. The CDR3 protein is CAISREAYEQYF. The CDR3 coding sequence is TGTGCCATCAGTAGGGAAGCCTACGAGCAGTACTTC.

The chain recombines TRBV6-1 with TRBJ2-1, with no clear D. V dropped 4 bases and J dropped 8 bases, with 6 bases sitting between them. The germline V gene has CDR1 MNHNS and CDR2 SASEGT. This CDR3 region has 11 residues. For the CDR3, the DNA is TGTGCCAGCAGTGCCCGGGATGAGCAGTTCTTC. It yields the protein CASSARDEQFF.

CDR3 sequence: CASSVVQNTGELFF. CDR3 nucleotide sequence: TGTGCCAGCAGCGTAGTTCAGAACACCGGGGAGCTGTTTTTT. The rearrangement links TRBV9 to TRBJ2-2; no firm D call. The CDR3 has 14 residues. Trimming pared 0 bases from V and 1 base from J, leaving 4 bases between. Per the germline V gene, CDR1 is SGDLS and CDR2 is YYNGEE.

The chain combines TRBV5-4 with TRBJ2-5; no firm D call. CDR1 is SGHNT, CDR2 YYREEE, per germline (reference sequence). V was trimmed by 4 bases and J by 5 bases, leaving 9 bases between them. CDR3 length equals 12 residues. CDR3 region: CASSVRRETQYF. For the CDR3, the DNA is TGTGCCAGCAGCGTGCGTCGGGAGACCCAGTACTTC. Full variable domain (outside the CDR3, taken from reference TRBV5-4 and TRBJ2-5): ETGVTQSPTHLIKTRGQQVTLRCSSQSGHNTVSWYQQALGQGPQFIFQYYREEENGRGNFPPRFSGLQFPNYSSELNVNALELDDSALYLCASSVRRETQYFGPGTRLLVL.

The rearrangement links TRBV5-6 to TRBJ1-2; 11 bases align to TRBD1. The V gene end was trimmed by 4 bases and the J gene end by 5 bases; junction bases not matched to a gene: 13. The CDR3 length is 17 residues. Germline lookup yields CDR1 SGHDT and CDR2 YYEEEE. The CDR3 reads CASSPYNRDRGRYGYTF. In nucleotides, the CDR3 is TGTGCCAGCAGCCCTTACAACCGGGACAGGGGGAGATATGGCTACACCTTC.

V is TRBV5-6 and J is TRBJ2-1, with D perhaps matching TRBD1 (6 bases). CDR1 and CDR2 (germline): SGHDT, YYEEEE. CDR3 length: 16 residues. V was shortened by 4 bases and J by 9 bases, with 23 bases between the two germline ends. The DNA for the CDR3 is TGTGCCAGCAGCCTGATCGGACAGAAAGCGGAGAGTGAGCAGTTCTTC. Its translation is CASSLIGQKAESEQFF.

The V call is TRBV7-2, the J call TRBJ2-3; 9 bases line up with TRBD2. The length of the CDR3 is 13 residues. Germline values: CDR1 SGHTA, CDR2 FQGNSA. V shed 7 bases and J 5 bases; nucleotides not matched to a gene: 4. Here the CDR3 DNA reads TGTGCCAGCACCCGAGCGGGAGGAGATACGCAGTATTTT. Translation gives CASTRAGGDTQYF. Using reference TRBV7-2 and TRBJ2-3 for the parts outside the CDR3, the full variable domain is GAGVSQSPSNKVTEKGKDVELRCDPISGHTALYWYRQSLGQGLEFLIYFQGNSAPDKSGLPSDRFSAERTGGSVSTLTIQRTQQEDSAVYLCASTRAGGDTQYFGPGTRLTVL.

J is TRBJ1-2 and V is TRBV9; D is unclear. CDR1 is SGDLS, CDR2 YYNGEE, per germline. Deletions cut 0 bases from V and 8 bases from J, with 17 bases between. This CDR3 has 15 residues. DNA for the CDR3: TGTGCCAGCAGCGTAGACGTAGCCCCTCTTCGGGGCTACACCTTC. Translating it yields CASSVDVAPLRGYTF.

J is TRBJ2-7 and V is TRBV28; TRBD2 matches 9 bases. J was trimmed by 1 base and V by 6 bases; bases with no gene match: 7. Germline loops: CDR1 MDHEN, CDR2 SYDVKM. This CDR3 has 15 amino acids. The CDR3, as DNA: TGTGCCAGCAGCTACGGACTAGCGAGTTCCTACGAGCAGTACTTC. As protein: CASSYGLASSYEQYF. The whole variable domain, remainder taken from reference TRBV28 and TRBJ2-7, is DVKVTQSSRYLVKRTGEKVFLECVQDMDHENMFWYRQDPGLGLRLIYFSYDVKMKEKGDIPEGYSVSREKKERFSLILESASTNQTSMYLCASSYGLASSYEQYFGPGTRLTVT.

The rearrangement uses TRBV18 and TRBJ2-1, with TRBD1 matching 8 bases. V trimming: 6 bases; J trimming: 2 bases; junction bases outside the gene matches: 3. Germline CDR1 is KGHSH and CDR2 is LQKENI. CDR3 size: 14 residues. DNA of the CDR3: TGTGCCAGCTCGACAGGGGATGCCTACAATGAGCAGTTCTTC. It translates to CASSTGDAYNEQFF.

The V call is TRBV27, the J call TRBJ1-4, with TRBD1 identical over 9 bases. Germline V CDR1 and CDR2: MNHEY, SMNVEV (reference sequence). The CDR3 loop spans 16 amino acids. V lost 6 bases to trimming and J lost 5 bases; unmatched junction nucleotides: 10. The CDR3 spells CASSNGMGQGNEKLFF. The CDR3 coding sequence is TGTGCCAGCAGCAATGGTATGGGACAGGGCAATGAAAAACTGTTTTTT.

For the CDR3, the DNA is TGTGCCAGCAGCGTAACCCAGACAGGGGGGGATGAGCAGTTCTTC. Translating gives CASSVTQTGGDEQFF. This chain connects TRBV9 to TRBJ2-1, with 9 bases matching TRBD1. The germline V gene encodes CDR1 SGDLS and CDR2 YYNGEE. This CDR3 is 15 amino acids long. Germline trimming cut 1 base from V and 8 bases from J; bases unmatched to any gene: 7.